This T cell receptor (beta chain) originates from a study of T cell responses to AZD1222 COVID-19 vaccine. General study results and limits: A reported finding is that nearly half of spike-specific TCRs target unmutated variant regions. The study identified only five to seven AZD1222 recipients as seropositive at baseline.

CDR1 is SGHAT and CDR2 is FQNNGV in the germline V gene. V gave up 5 bases and J gave up 6 bases; unmatched junction bases: 10. This CDR3 is built from 15 residues. Produced via immunoSEQ multiplex PCR; TCRdb's table is partial and in-frame only. The sample has 50,000 to 75,000 clones, roughly 87% seen once. On this clone: Antigen specificity is unknown.

The clonotype comes from an adult who received the AZD1222 COVID-19 vaccine. The specimen was peripheral blood, collected 28 days after the second AZD1222 dose. This chain connects TRBV11-2 to TRBJ2-7; 10 bases line up with TRBD1. CDR3: CASSPDRDRGGEQYF. As DNA, the CDR3 is TGTGCCAGCAGCCCTGACAGGGACAGGGGAGGCGAGCAGTACTTC.